The 24 T cell receptor beta chains in this list originate from one sample, sequenced in a study of post-analysis software for immune sequencing data. The antigens of these receptors remain unknown. Unique molecular identifiers had been added to the TCR beta cDNA libraries. TCRdb processed the PCR reads anew with MiXCR; each CDR3 protein has one entry. Of fewer than 900,000 distinct CDR3 sequences listed, 46% are singletons. Findings and limits, study-wide: About five TRBV segments were more frequent in patients than controls; TRBV5-6, TRBV5-1 and TRBV20-1 belonged to this group.

The sequenced sample was blood. These receptors came from a girl between 5 and 17 years old with multiple sclerosis.

DNA for the CDR3: TGCAGTGCGCCCAAGAGCCATGCCACCTACAATGAGCAGTTCTTC. Its translation is CSAPKSHATYNEQFF. The V and J genes are TRBV20-1 and TRBJ2-1; D is undetermined. Looked up from germline, CDR1 is DFQATT and CDR2 is SNEGSKA (reference sequence). Trimming shortened V by 6 bases and J by 2 bases, and 17 bases separated the two germline ends. This CDR3 has 15 residues.

The J gene is TRBJ1-1, the V gene TRBV28; 7 nucleotides match TRBD1. There are 15 residues in the CDR3. The germline gives CDR1 MDHEN, CDR2 SYDVKM. V dropped 5 bases and J dropped 6; count of bases not matched to a gene: 12. CDR3 sequence (DNA): TGTGCCAGCAGTCCGAGATCAGGGGGTCGACCTGAAGCTTTCTTT. This encodes CASSPRSGGRPEAFF.

The genes are TRBV15 and TRBJ2-1, with 10 bases matching TRBD2. This CDR3 is 16 amino acids long. Germline CDR1 is LNHNV and CDR2 is YYDKDF (reference sequence). The ends lost 0 bases at V and 5 bases at J; junction bases unmatched: 4. In DNA, the CDR3 is TGTGCCACCAGCAGAGATGGGACTAGCGCCCACAATGAGCAGTTCTTC. Translated: CATSRDGTSAHNEQFF.

In this sample, this clonotype turned up a few times. The chain recombines TRBV5-1 with TRBJ2-4, with 8 bases that match TRBD2. The CDR3 extends over 14 amino acids. CDR1 and CDR2 from the germline V gene are SGHRS and YFSETQ. The ends lost 4 bases at V and 13 bases at J; junction bases unmatched: 13. CDR3 loop: CASSPGLDFSEQYF. CDR3 bases: TGCGCCAGCAGCCCGGGACTAGACTTTAGTGAGCAGTACTTC.

The chain joins TRBV28 to TRBJ2-5, with no clear D. V lost 6 bases, J lost 1 base, and 9 bases lay in between. The CDR3 contains 13 residues. Per germline, CDR1 MDHEN and CDR2 SYDVKM. CDR3 DNA sequence: TGTGCCAGCAGACCGAGCGCCCAAGAGACCCAGTACTTC. It translates to CASRPSAQETQYF.

The genes are TRBV9 and TRBJ2-7; 8 nucleotides match TRBD1. Germline values: CDR1 SGDLS, CDR2 YYNGEE. Trimming at V came to 0 bases and at J to 7 bases, leaving 12 bases not matched to a gene. This CDR3 comprises 16 residues. Here the CDR3 DNA reads TGTGCCAGCAGCGTAGCTAGGACAGGGCACTCGGGAGAGCAGTACTTC. Encoded protein: CASSVARTGHSGEQYF.

This clonotype was detected only a few times. V gene TRBV7-6 combines with J gene TRBJ1-4; 7 nucleotides agree with TRBD1. The V segment lost 4 bases and the J segment 3 bases; nucleotides outside the gene matches: 5. Germline CDR1 reads SGHVS; CDR2 reads FNYEAQ. CDR3 length: 15 amino acids. CDR3 in DNA: TGTGCCAGCAGCTCCAGACAGGGATCTAATGAAAAACTGTTTTTT. Translation gives CASSSRQGSNEKLFF.

This clonotype was recorded at least ten times. V and J are TRBV12-3 or TRBV12-4 and TRBJ2-7; 9 nucleotides agree with TRBD1. The CDR3 runs 14 residues. With V trimmed by 6 bases and J by 5 bases, 8 bases remained unmatched. The CDR3 bases are TGTGCCAGCAGCCCCCGGGACAGGGTCCACGAGCAGTACTTC. The encoded protein is CASSPRDRVHEQYF.

The chain is built from TRBV10-3 and TRBJ1-2; the D gene is possibly TRBD1 (6 bases). Germline CDR1 ENHRY, CDR2 SYGVKD. V was cut by 6 bases and J by 4 bases, with 9 bases left in between. The CDR3 runs 12 residues. The DNA of the CDR3 is TGTGCCATCAGCGGGGACATCTATGGCTACACCTTC. Translation gives CAISGDIYGYTF.

The rearrangement joins TRBV9 to TRBJ2-6, with a possible D match to TRBD1 (5 bases). This CDR3 comprises 17 residues. V was trimmed by 2 bases and J by 2 bases, leaving 14 bases between them. In germline, CDR1 is SGDLS, CDR2 YYNGEE. The CDR3 nucleotides read TGTGCCAGCAGCGTGACCCCAGGGATCACTGGGGCCAACGTCCTGACTTTC. It translates to CASSVTPGITGANVLTF.

This clonotype was picked up a small number of times. The genes are TRBV20-1 and TRBJ2-7; D is perhaps TRBD1 (6 bases). The germline V gene encodes CDR1 DFQATT and CDR2 SNEGSKA (reference sequence). This CDR3 contains 14 residues. V dropped 6 bases and J dropped 1 base, with 16 bases sitting between them. CDR3 DNA sequence: TGCAGTGCCCCCAACTGGGACACTTCCTACGAGCAGTACTTC. Protein sequence: CSAPNWDTSYEQYF.

With respect to this clonotype: Its ends do not fully match the called genes, so a read error is possible. J is TRBJ2-3 and V is TRBV7-8; D is ambiguous. Germline V gene data show CDR1 as SGHVS and CDR2 as FQNEAQ. The CDR3 contains 17 residues. The CDR3 here is CASSLIPTGLFTNTQYF. The CDR3 DNA is TGTGCCAGCAGCTTAATTCCTACCGGTCTTTTCACAAATACGCAGTATTTT.

This rearrangement joins TRBV15 to TRBJ1-1, with unresolved D. CDR1 LNHNV and CDR2 YYDKDF come from the germline V gene (reference sequence). The CDR3 length is 15 residues. Trimming stripped 0 bases from V and 11 bases from J, with 19 bases between. CDR3 amino acids: CATSRESSPSFLAFF. The CDR3 DNA reads TGTGCCACCAGCAGAGAGTCGTCACCGTCCTTTCTTGCTTTCTTT. The full variable domain, its missing parts supplied by reference TRBV15 and TRBJ1-1, is DAMVIQNPRYQVTQFGKPVTLSCSQTLNHNVMYWYQQKSSQAPKLLFHYYDKDFNNEADTPDNFQSRRPNTSFCFLDIRSPGLGDTAMYLCATSRESSPSFLAFFGQGTRLTVV.

The CDR3 sequence is CASSLGGGAREQYF. CDR3 nucleotides: TGTGCCAGCAGCTTAGGGGGAGGCGCCCGTGAGCAGTACTTC. The chain links TRBV7-2 to TRBJ2-7, with D tentatively TRBD2 (6 bases). V dropped 1 base and J dropped 7 bases, with 14 bases sitting between them. Germline values: CDR1 SGHTA, CDR2 FQGNSA. This CDR3 contains 14 residues.

The rearrangement joins TRBV4-3 to TRBJ2-1; perhaps TRBD2 as D (6 bases). Trimming took off 0 bases at V and 8 bases at J, with 14 bases between the two ends. The CDR3 length is 15 residues. Germline CDR1 LGHNA, CDR2 YSLEER. The CDR3 region is CASSQDLGGVYEQFF. In DNA form, the CDR3 reads TGCGCCAGCAGCCAAGATCTGGGGGGAGTTTATGAGCAGTTCTTC.

A few counts support this clonotype. This chain connects TRBV20-1 to TRBJ2-4, with D maybe TRBD2 (5 bases). The J call could be wrong; TRBJ2-7 is a better fit for the DNA end. The CDR3 totals 14 residues. Per germline, CDR1 DFQATT and CDR2 SNEGSKA (reference sequence). The DNA for the CDR3 is TGCAGGGCCCATGCGGGCGGGTCTACCTACGAGCAGTACTTC. Protein product: CRAHAGGSTYEQYF.

The rearrangement joins TRBV20-1 to TRBJ2-7; 7 nucleotides match TRBD1. Germline-derived CDR1 and CDR2 are DFQATT and SNEGSKA (reference sequence). Trimming took 6 bases from V and 2 from J; bases not matched to a gene: 7. This CDR3 is built from 13 residues. CDR3 residues: CSANDRATYEQYF. The DNA of the CDR3 is TGCAGTGCCAACGACAGGGCGACCTACGAGCAGTACTTC.

This clonotype was observed a handful of times. The genes are TRBV29-1 and TRBJ1-2; perhaps TRBD1 as D (5 bases). The CDR3 consists of 12 residues. Germline assignment: CDR1 SQVTM and CDR2 ANQGSEA. V was trimmed by 5 bases and J by 4 bases, leaving 11 bases between them. This chain's CDR3 is CSVNEGTYGYTF. The CDR3 DNA sequence: TGCAGCGTTAATGAGGGGACCTATGGCTACACCTTC.

V and J are TRBV28 and TRBJ1-5; 9 nucleotides align to TRBD1. Germline V gives CDR1 MDHEN, CDR2 SYDVKM. The ends lost 5 bases at V and 2 bases at J; junction bases unmatched: 4. This CDR3 is built from 15 residues. In DNA form, the CDR3 reads TGTGCCAGCAGTGAGGACAGGGGAGGCAATCAGCCCCAGCATTTT. Its protein is CASSEDRGGNQPQHF.

This chain connects TRBV6-6 to TRBJ2-1, with D perhaps TRBD2 (5 bases). The CDR3 has 15 residues. V shed 7 bases and J shed 8 bases, with 21 bases lying between them. CDR1 and CDR2 from the germline V gene are MNHNY and SVGAGI (reference sequence). The CDR3 DNA reads as TGTGCCAGCATTACGGGAACAGATCGGCCACATGAGCAGTTCTTC. Translated, it gives CASITGTDRPHEQFF.

The J gene is TRBJ2-7, the V gene TRBV28; the match to TRBD2 covers 9 bases. Germline values: CDR1 MDHEN, CDR2 SYDVKM. This CDR3 comprises 15 residues. V was clipped by 6 bases and J by 0 bases; unmatched bases: 6. The CDR3 is CASRPFSGSSYEQYF. The CDR3 DNA reads as TGTGCCAGCAGACCCTTTAGCGGGAGCTCCTACGAGCAGTACTTC.

The CDR3 sequence is CASSRRALAGEQYF. The CDR3 DNA is TGTGCCAGCAGCCGAAGGGCACTAGCGGGAGAGCAGTACTTC. The chain uses TRBV5-6 and TRBJ2-5, with 11 bases identical to TRBD2. The V segment lost 4 bases and the J segment 11 bases; nucleotides outside the gene matches: 10. Per germline, CDR1 SGHDT and CDR2 YYEEEE. The length of the CDR3 is 14 residues.

The chain uses TRBV6-5 and TRBJ2-4; TRBD2 aligns across 7 bases. V was clipped by 2 bases and J by 13 bases; unmatched bases: 5. CDR3 size: 12 residues. Germline V gives CDR1 MNHEY, CDR2 SVGAGI. The CDR3 region has the DNA TGTGCCAGCAGTTACGGGGAGGGAGAGCAGTACTTC. It translates to CASSYGEGEQYF.

This chain links TRBV7-2 with TRBJ2-7; D is undetermined. Trimming took off 1 base at V and 0 bases at J, with 13 bases between the two ends. The CDR3 totals 16 residues. Germline V gene sequence: CDR1 SGHTA, CDR2 FQGNSA. In DNA form, the CDR3 reads TGTGCCAGCAGCTTAGGGGTCTACTCCTTCTCCTACGAGCAGTACTTC. This codes for CASSLGVYSFSYEQYF.